These 19 T cell receptor beta chains share one sample of origin, sequenced in a study of blood T cell repertoires in COVID-19. Profiled with immunoSEQ multiplex PCR; TCRdb holds only in-frame clones, not every one. The table shows under 400,000 clones, with approximately 91% occurring only once. Material for sequencing was PBMCs or T cells enriched from blood (not recorded which). The receptors were gathered from a woman aged 25 to 39 who had been exposed to COVID-19.

The chain joins TRBV10-1 to TRBJ1-2, with 11 bases fitting TRBD1. Germline-derived CDR1 and CDR2 are WNHNN and SYGVQD (reference sequence). The CDR3 totals 16 residues. J was trimmed by 3 bases and V by 11 bases; bases with no gene match: 14. As DNA, the CDR3 is TGCGCCTCTGGGATAAACGGGGACAGGGGGTACTATGGCTACACCTTC. As protein: CASGINGDRGYYGYTF.

V and J are TRBV5-1 and TRBJ2-3; 9 bases fit TRBD2. With 7 bases clipped from V and 6 bases from J, the junction kept 3 bases outside the gene matches. There are 12 residues in the CDR3. Looked up from germline, CDR1 is SGHRS and CDR2 is YFSETQ. The CDR3 bases are TGCGCCAGCTCGAGCGGGAGGGATACGCAGTATTTT. This encodes CASSSGRDTQYF.

The chain couples TRBV28 to TRBJ1-1; D unclear. V was trimmed by 8 bases and J by 0 bases, leaving 13 bases between them. This CDR3 contains 14 residues. CDR1 is MDHEN, CDR2 SYDVKM, per germline. CDR3 bases: TGTGCCAGCTCCAAACACTACATGAACACTGAAGCTTTCTTT. Its translation: CASSKHYMNTEAFF.

The rearrangement uses TRBV28 and TRBJ2-1, with 10 bases lining up with TRBD2. Germline V lookup: CDR1 MDHEN, CDR2 SYDVKM. The CDR3 extends over 14 amino acids. J lost 6 bases, V lost 4 bases, and 3 bases had no gene match. The CDR3 DNA is TGTGCCAGCAGTTCTAGCGGGAGAACCAATGAGCAGTTCTTC. Its protein product is CASSSSGRTNEQFF. The variable domain in full, completed from reference TRBV28 and TRBJ2-1, reads DVKVTQSSRYLVKRTGEKVFLECVQDMDHENMFWYRQDPGLGLRLIYFSYDVKMKEKGDIPEGYSVSREKKERFSLILESASTNQTSMYLCASSSSGRTNEQFFGPGTRLTVL.

Only a few counts were recorded for this clone. The chain uses TRBV9 and TRBJ2-3, with TRBD2 identical over 7 bases. Germline values: CDR1 SGDLS, CDR2 YYNGEE. CDR3 length: 14 amino acids. V was clipped by 4 bases and J by 2 bases; unmatched bases: 4. The CDR3 loop is CASSPGLITDTQYF. DNA of the CDR3: TGTGCCAGCAGCCCGGGACTAATCACAGATACGCAGTATTTT.

This chain connects TRBV5-8 to TRBJ1-5; the match to TRBD1 covers 7 bases. This CDR3 is 16 amino acids long. Germline V gene sequence: CDR1 SGHTS, CDR2 YDEGEE. Germline trimming cut 0 bases from V and 4 bases from J; bases unmatched to any gene: 7. The CDR3 here is CASSLDIGDRNQPQHF. CDR3 in DNA: TGTGCCAGCAGCTTGGACATCGGGGACAGAAATCAGCCCCAGCATTTT. The full variable domain, with the rest looked up from reference TRBV5-8 and TRBJ1-5, is EAGVTQSPTHLIKTRGQQATLRCSPISGHTSVYWYQQALGLGLQFLLWYDEGEERNRGNFPPRFSGRQFPNYSSELNVNALELEDSALYLCASSLDIGDRNQPQHFGDGTRLSIL.

The gene calls are TRBV19 and TRBJ2-1; 8 nucleotides line up with TRBD1. V was pared by 9 bases and J by 7 bases, with 8 bases of the junction left unmatched. Germline CDR1 and CDR2: LNHDA and SQIVND (reference sequence). The CDR3 is made up of 13 amino acids. The CDR3 here is CASGQGQINEQFF. In nucleotides, the CDR3 is TGTGCCAGCGGACAGGGTCAAATTAATGAGCAGTTCTTC. The full variable domain, its missing parts supplied by reference TRBV19 and TRBJ2-1, is DGGITQSPKYLFRKEGQNVTLSCEQNLNHDAMYWYRQDPGQGLRLIYYSQIVNDFQKGDIAEGYSVSREKKESFPLTVTSAQKNPTAFYLCASGQGQINEQFFGPGTRLTVL.

The V call is TRBV12-3 or TRBV12-4, the J call TRBJ1-2; 7 bases map to TRBD1. CDR3 length: 13 residues. With V trimmed by 6 bases and J by 6 bases, 7 bases remained unmatched. CDR3 sequence reads: CASRPTTGHGYTF. The CDR3 DNA sequence: TGTGCCAGCAGACCGACGACAGGGCATGGCTACACCTTC.

V is TRBV7-3 and J is TRBJ2-1; 7 bases line up with TRBD1. With 4 bases clipped from V and 4 bases from J, the junction kept 13 bases outside the gene matches. CDR1 and CDR2 (germline): SGHTA, FQGTGA. The CDR3 sequence is 17 residues long. In DNA form, the CDR3 reads TGTGCCAGCAGCTCACTTAGGGGACAGACAATATACAATGAGCAGTTCTTC. The encoded protein is CASSSLRGQTIYNEQFF.

The chain carries TRBV27 and TRBJ2-7, with TRBD2 matching over 16 bases. Germline CDR1 is MNHEY and CDR2 is SMNVEV (reference sequence). The ends lost 2 bases at V and 12 bases at J; junction bases unmatched: 10. This CDR3 is built from 16 residues. The CDR3: CASSLPPGTSGRALYF. The CDR3 bases are TGTGCCAGCAGTTTACCTCCCGGGACTAGCGGGAGGGCCCTGTACTTC.

This clone was detected a few times. The rearrangement links TRBV7-6 to TRBJ2-6, with D possibly matching TRBD2 (5 bases). V was pared by 5 bases and J by 0 bases, with 14 bases between. This CDR3 is built from 17 residues. Germline lookup yields CDR1 SGHVS and CDR2 FNYEAQ. CDR3 DNA: TGTGCCAGCAGCCCCCAAGGACTGCACTCTGGGGCCAACGTCCTGACTTTC. This translates into CASSPQGLHSGANVLTF.

The chain couples TRBV5-4 to TRBJ2-7, with D perhaps matching TRBD1 (8 bases). CDR3 length equals 18 residues. Germline CDR1 SGHNT, CDR2 YYREEE (reference sequence). The V gene lost 3 bases and the J gene lost 6 bases, with 28 bases spanning the gap. CDR3 sequence reads: CASSSKGQGGVAALEQYF. The CDR3 bases are TGTGCCAGCAGCTCTAAAGGACAGGGAGGGGTGGCCGCCCTCGAGCAGTACTTC.

The CDR3 spells CASGMTGGTNYGYTF. DNA for the CDR3: TGTGCCAGCGGAATGACAGGGGGCACTAACTATGGCTACACCTTC. The chain has TRBV7-8 and TRBJ1-2, with TRBD1 identical over 10 bases. V was clipped by 8 bases and J by 0 bases; unmatched bases: 6. Per the germline V gene, CDR1 is SGHVS and CDR2 is FQNEAQ. The CDR3 consists of 15 residues.

The V and J genes are TRBV5-1 and TRBJ1-3; no reliable D call. Germline V gene data show CDR1 as SGHRS and CDR2 as YFSETQ. The CDR3 is 16 residues long. The V and J ends lost 3 bases and 4 bases respectively, with 17 bases between them. The chain's CDR3 is CASSSTIRSAGNTIYF. In DNA form, the CDR3 reads TGCGCCAGCAGCTCCACGATCAGGTCGGCGGGAAACACCATATATTTT. Full variable domain (rest looked up from reference TRBV5-1 and TRBJ1-3): KAGVTQTPRYLIKTRGQQVTLSCSPISGHRSVSWYQQTPGQGLQFLFEYFSETQRNKGNFPGRFSGRQFSNSRSEMNVSTLELGDSALYLCASSSTIRSAGNTIYFGEGSWLTVV.

The chain has TRBV28 and TRBJ1-6, with 7 bases fitting TRBD1. V shed 7 bases, J shed 9 bases, and the junction held 6 bases outside the gene matches. CDR1 and CDR2 (germline): MDHEN, SYDVKM. The length of the CDR3 is 13 residues. In DNA, the CDR3 is TGTGCCAGCACCGGGACAGAGGGTTCACCCCTCCACTTT. It is translated as CASTGTEGSPLHF. The whole variable domain, filled in from reference TRBV28 and TRBJ1-6, reads DVKVTQSSRYLVKRTGEKVFLECVQDMDHENMFWYRQDPGLGLRLIYFSYDVKMKEKGDIPEGYSVSREKKERFSLILESASTNQTSMYLCASTGTEGSPLHFGNGTRLTVT.

Concerning this clone itself: Other nucleotide sequences in the sample specify the same CDR3. V usage is TRBV9 and J usage is TRBJ2-7; 14 bases line up with TRBD2. V lost 2 bases, J lost 4 bases, and 2 bases stayed unmatched. The CDR3 has 15 residues. Germline values: CDR1 SGDLS, CDR2 YYNGEE. The CDR3 nucleotides are TGTGCCAGCAGCGTGGGGACTAGCGGGAGTTACGAGCAGTACTTC. Its protein product is CASSVGTSGSYEQYF.

CDR3 nucleotides: TGTGCCAGCAGTGAAATCCTGAATGAGCAGTTCTTC. The encoded protein is CASSEILNEQFF. The rearrangement uses TRBV25-1 and TRBJ2-1; D gene ambiguous. V lost 2 bases, J lost 7 bases, and 6 bases lay in between. Germline CDR1 MGHDK, CDR2 SYGVNS. This CDR3 spans 12 amino acids.

This chain connects TRBV20-1 to TRBJ1-5, with D hard to call. V was clipped by 3 bases and J by 4 bases, with 13 bases between them. CDR1 is DFQATT, CDR2 SNEGSKA, per germline (reference sequence). The CDR3 covers 14 residues. The CDR3 region is CSASSRTLNQPQHF. The CDR3 nucleotides are TGCAGTGCTAGTTCCAGAACATTAAATCAGCCCCAGCATTTT.

This clone was seen only once. The chain employs TRBV6-5 and TRBJ1-4, with 7 bases aligning to TRBD1. Per germline, CDR1 MNHEY and CDR2 SVGAGI. J lost 3 bases, V lost 6 bases, and 7 bases had no gene match. The CDR3 length is 15 residues. The CDR3 spells CASRGTGQPNEKLFF. The CDR3 region has the DNA TGTGCCAGCAGGGGGACGGGACAGCCTAATGAAAAACTGTTTTTT.